This T cell receptor (beta chain) comes out of a study of T cell responses to AZD1222 COVID-19 vaccine. The protocol was immunoSEQ multiplex PCR, while the TCRdb copy is restricted to in-frame clones and leaves out a portion. This sample has 110,000 to 150,000 clones, with over 75% found just once. Trimming took off 4 bases at V and 3 bases at J, with 10 bases between the two ends. Germline-derived CDR1 and CDR2 are KGHSY and FQNENV. The CDR3 contains 14 residues. Overall study results and limits: Spike as a whole was targeted by vaccine-associated CD4 TCRs, dominant at 160-218 and 743-854.

As concerns this clone: Its antigen is unidentified.

This clonotype was sampled from an adult in good health. The chain employs TRBV16 and TRBJ1-5; D unresolved. Material: peripheral blood, obtained on day 0 of AZD1222 vaccination. The CDR3: CASSPGVNNQPQHF. CDR3 sequence (DNA): TGTGCCAGCAGCCCCGGGGTCAACAATCAGCCCCAGCATTTT.